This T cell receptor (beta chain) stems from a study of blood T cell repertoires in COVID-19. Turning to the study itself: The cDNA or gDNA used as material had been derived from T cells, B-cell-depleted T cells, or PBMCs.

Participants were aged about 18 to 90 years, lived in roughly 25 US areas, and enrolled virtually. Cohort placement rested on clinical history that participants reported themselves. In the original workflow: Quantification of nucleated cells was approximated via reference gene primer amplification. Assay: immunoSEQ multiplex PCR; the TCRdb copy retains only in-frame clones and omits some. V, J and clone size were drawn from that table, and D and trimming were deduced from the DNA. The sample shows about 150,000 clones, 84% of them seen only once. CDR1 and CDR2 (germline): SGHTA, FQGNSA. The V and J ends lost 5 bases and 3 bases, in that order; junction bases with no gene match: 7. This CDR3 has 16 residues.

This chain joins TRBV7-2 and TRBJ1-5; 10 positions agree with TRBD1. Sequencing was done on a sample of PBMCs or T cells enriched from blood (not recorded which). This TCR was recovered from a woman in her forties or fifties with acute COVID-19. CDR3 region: CASSRSGTGVNQPQHF. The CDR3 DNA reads TGTGCCAGCAGCAGATCCGGGACAGGGGTCAATCAGCCCCAGCATTTT.